Below, 7 T cell receptor beta chains from the same sample are listed, as sequenced in a study of blood T cell repertoires in COVID-19. This table comes from immunoSEQ multiplex PCR, and its TCRdb copy is limited to in-frame clones, with some not included. The sample holds 250,000 or so clones, more than 75% seen once. The specimen sequenced was PBMCs or T cells enriched from blood (not recorded which). The receptors were sampled from a man aged 35-49 years who had recovered from COVID-19.

The chain is built from TRBV29-1 and TRBJ2-1; the match to TRBD2 covers 9 bases. This CDR3 comprises 13 residues. Germline assignment: CDR1 SQVTM and CDR2 ANQGSEA. V was pared by 8 bases and J by 7 bases, with 9 bases of the junction left unmatched. In DNA form, the CDR3 reads TGCAGCAGCACCAAGGGACTAGCAAATGAGCAGTTCTTC. Translating it yields CSSTKGLANEQFF.

The chain combines TRBV7-9 with TRBJ1-5; D perhaps matches TRBD1 (6 bases). CDR1 SEHNR and CDR2 FQNEAQ come from the germline V gene (reference sequence). V lost 5 bases to trimming and J lost 0 bases, with 8 bases between them. The CDR3 runs 14 residues. The CDR3 sequence: CASSGQYSNQPQHF. CDR3 nucleotide sequence: TGTGCCAGCAGCGGACAGTATAGCAATCAGCCCCAGCATTTT.

The J gene is TRBJ2-1, the V gene TRBV11-2; perhaps TRBD2 as D (5 bases). The CDR3 spans 13 residues. Germline CDR1 and CDR2: SGHAT and FQNNGV. Trimming cost V 1 base and J 10 bases, with 11 bases left between them. CDR3 sequence: CASSLGGSGEQFF. The CDR3, as DNA: TGTGCCAGCAGCTTAGGCGGGTCCGGGGAGCAGTTCTTC.

The genes are TRBV29-1 and TRBJ1-1; a possible D gene is TRBD1 (5 bases). V lost 7 bases and J 4 bases, leaving 13 bases between the germline ends. From germline, CDR1 is SQVTM and CDR2 ANQGSEA. CDR3 length equals 12 residues. CDR3 region: CSGGTPGTEAFF. CDR3 nucleotide sequence: TGCAGCGGAGGGACTCCGGGCACTGAAGCTTTCTTT.

The CDR3 is CASSLNSGGQETQYF. DNA of the CDR3: TGTGCCAGCAGCTTGAATTCCGGGGGCCAAGAGACCCAGTACTTC. The chain has TRBV11-2 and TRBJ2-5; tentatively, D is TRBD2 (6 bases). Trimming removed 3 bases at V and 1 base at J, with 12 bases between. This CDR3 spans 15 amino acids. Germline CDR1 SGHAT, CDR2 FQNNGV.

The chain joins TRBV5-4 to TRBJ1-4; no definite D call. V shed 1 base and J shed 8 bases, with 12 bases lying between them. CDR1 and CDR2 (germline): SGHNT, YYREEE (reference sequence). The CDR3 length is 14 residues. DNA for the CDR3: TGTGCCAGCAGCTTGAACCCGGCGGGAGAAAAACTGTTTTTT. It specifies CASSLNPAGEKLFF. Full variable domain (rest looked up from reference TRBV5-4 and TRBJ1-4): ETGVTQSPTHLIKTRGQQVTLRCSSQSGHNTVSWYQQALGQGPQFIFQYYREEENGRGNFPPRFSGLQFPNYSSELNVNALELDDSALYLCASSLNPAGEKLFFGSGTQLSVL.

The gene calls are TRBV5-8 and TRBJ1-5; D unclear. CDR3 length: 13 amino acids. The germline CDR1 and CDR2 sequences are SGHTS and YDEGEE. Trimming removed 2 bases at V and 7 bases at J, with 10 bases between. The CDR3 protein is CASSFRGGQPQHF. The CDR3 region has the DNA TGTGCCAGCAGCTTTCGGGGAGGACAGCCCCAGCATTTT.